The subject of this entry is one T cell receptor beta chain. The data are from a study of T cell changes during pregnancy in multiple sclerosis. The germline CDR1 and CDR2 sequences are MGHRA and YSYEKL. Trimming shortened V by 2 bases and J by 6 bases, and 10 bases separated the two germline ends. The CDR3 is 13 residues long. Assay used: immunoSEQ multiplex PCR; TCRdb lists only in-frame clones, some missing. The repertoire holds fewer than 50,000 clones, approximately 94% seen once, with about 7.6% in the top ten. V and J are TRBV4-1 and TRBJ1-1, with a tentative D call TRBD1 (5 bases). Material: CD8+ T cells from peripheral blood mononuclear cells, obtained in the third trimester of pregnancy. This clonotype was obtained from a female donor with multiple sclerosis, enrolled in a pregnancy study. In DNA form, the CDR3 reads TGCGCCAGCAGCCAACCCCTAGGGGCTGAAGCTTTCTTT. The encoded protein is CASSQPLGAEAFF.